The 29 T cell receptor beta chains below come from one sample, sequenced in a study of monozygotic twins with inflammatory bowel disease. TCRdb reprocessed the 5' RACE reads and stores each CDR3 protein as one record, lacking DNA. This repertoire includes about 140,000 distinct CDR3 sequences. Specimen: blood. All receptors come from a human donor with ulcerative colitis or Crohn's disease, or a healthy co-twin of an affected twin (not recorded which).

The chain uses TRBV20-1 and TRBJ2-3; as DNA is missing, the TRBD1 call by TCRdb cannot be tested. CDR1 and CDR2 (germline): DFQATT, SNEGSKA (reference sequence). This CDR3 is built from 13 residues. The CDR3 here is CSASGGMTDTQYF.

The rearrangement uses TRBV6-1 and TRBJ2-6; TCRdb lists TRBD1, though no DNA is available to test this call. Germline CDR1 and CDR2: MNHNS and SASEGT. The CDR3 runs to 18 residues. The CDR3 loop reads CASSPEGQVASGANVLTF.

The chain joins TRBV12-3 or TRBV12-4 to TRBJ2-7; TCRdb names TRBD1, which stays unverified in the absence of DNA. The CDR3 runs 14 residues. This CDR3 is CASGTGQGINEQYF.

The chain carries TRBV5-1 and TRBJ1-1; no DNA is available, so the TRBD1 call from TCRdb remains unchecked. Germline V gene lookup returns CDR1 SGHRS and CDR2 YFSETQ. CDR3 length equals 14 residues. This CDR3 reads CASSLVRGATEAFF.

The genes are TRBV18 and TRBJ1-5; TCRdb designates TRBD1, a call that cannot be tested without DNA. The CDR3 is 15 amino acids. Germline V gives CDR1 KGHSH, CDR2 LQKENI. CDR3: CASSPNIQGNQPQHF. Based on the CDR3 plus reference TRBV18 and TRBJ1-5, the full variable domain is NAGVMQNPRHLVRRRGQEARLRCSPMKGHSHVYWYRQLPEEGLKFMVYLQKENIIDESGMPKERFSAEFPKEGPSILRIQQVVRGDSAAYFCASSPNIQGNQPQHFGDGTRLSIL.

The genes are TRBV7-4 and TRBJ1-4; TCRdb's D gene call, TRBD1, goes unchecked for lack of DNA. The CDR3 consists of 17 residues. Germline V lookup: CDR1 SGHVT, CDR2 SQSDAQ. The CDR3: CASSDGLGARTNEKLFF.

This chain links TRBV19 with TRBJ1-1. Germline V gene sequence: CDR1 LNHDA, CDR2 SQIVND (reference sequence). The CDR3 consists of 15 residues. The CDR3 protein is CASSPEGLVYSEAFF.

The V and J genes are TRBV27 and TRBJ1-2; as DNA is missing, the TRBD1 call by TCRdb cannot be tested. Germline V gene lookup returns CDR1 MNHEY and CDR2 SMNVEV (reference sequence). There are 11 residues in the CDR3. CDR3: CAAGQGYGYTF.

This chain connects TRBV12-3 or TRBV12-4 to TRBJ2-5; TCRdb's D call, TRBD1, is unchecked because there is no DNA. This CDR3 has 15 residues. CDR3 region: CASSIRQVLQETQYF.

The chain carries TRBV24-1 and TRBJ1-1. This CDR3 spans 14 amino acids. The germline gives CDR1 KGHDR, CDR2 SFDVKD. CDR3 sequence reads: CASSSAEMNTEAFF.

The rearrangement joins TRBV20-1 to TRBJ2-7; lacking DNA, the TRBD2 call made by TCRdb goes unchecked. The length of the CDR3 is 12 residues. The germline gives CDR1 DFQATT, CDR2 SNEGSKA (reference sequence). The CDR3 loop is CSVQTSGYEQYF.

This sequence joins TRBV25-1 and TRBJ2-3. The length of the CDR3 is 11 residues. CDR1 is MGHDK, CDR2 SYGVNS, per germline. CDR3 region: CASSETDTQYF.

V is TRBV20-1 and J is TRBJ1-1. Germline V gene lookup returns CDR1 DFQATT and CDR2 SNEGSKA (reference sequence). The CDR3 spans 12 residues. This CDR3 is CSAPTVNTEAFF.

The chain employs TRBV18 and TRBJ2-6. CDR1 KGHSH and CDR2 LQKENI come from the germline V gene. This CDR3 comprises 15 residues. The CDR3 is CASSLFGSGANVLTF. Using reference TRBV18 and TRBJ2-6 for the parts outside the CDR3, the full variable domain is NAGVMQNPRHLVRRRGQEARLRCSPMKGHSHVYWYRQLPEEGLKFMVYLQKENIIDESGMPKERFSAEFPKEGPSILRIQQVVRGDSAAYFCASSLFGSGANVLTFGAGSRLTVL.

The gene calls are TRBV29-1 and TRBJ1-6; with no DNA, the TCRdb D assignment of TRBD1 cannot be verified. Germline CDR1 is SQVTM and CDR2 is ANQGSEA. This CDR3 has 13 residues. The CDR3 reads CSVNRDRRSPLHF.

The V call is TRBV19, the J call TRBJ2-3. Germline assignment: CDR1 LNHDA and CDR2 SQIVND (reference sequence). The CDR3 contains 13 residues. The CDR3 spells CASRSEGTDTQYF.

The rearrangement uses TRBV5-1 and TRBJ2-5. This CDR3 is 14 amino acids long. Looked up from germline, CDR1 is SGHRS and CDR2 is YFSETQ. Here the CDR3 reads CASSLGPHQETQYF.

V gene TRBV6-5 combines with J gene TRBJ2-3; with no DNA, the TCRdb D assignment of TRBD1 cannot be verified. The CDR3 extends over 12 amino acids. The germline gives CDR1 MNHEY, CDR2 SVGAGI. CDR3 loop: CASSELGQVEYF.

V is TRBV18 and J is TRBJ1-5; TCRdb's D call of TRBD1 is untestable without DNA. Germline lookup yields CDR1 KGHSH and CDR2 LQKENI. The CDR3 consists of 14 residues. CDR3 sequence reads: CASSLRDREQPQHF.

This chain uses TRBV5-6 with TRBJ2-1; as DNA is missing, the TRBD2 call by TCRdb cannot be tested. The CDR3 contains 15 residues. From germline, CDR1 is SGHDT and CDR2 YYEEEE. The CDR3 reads CASSRSTPPSNEQFF.

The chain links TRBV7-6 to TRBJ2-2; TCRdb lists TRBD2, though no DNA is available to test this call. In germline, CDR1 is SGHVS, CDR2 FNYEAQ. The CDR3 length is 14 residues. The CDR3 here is CASSLEALTGELFF. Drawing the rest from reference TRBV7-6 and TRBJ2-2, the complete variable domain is GAGVSQSPRYKVTKRGQDVALRCDPISGHVSLYWYRQALGQGPEFLTYFNYEAQQDKSGLPNDRFSAERPEGSISTLTIQRTEQRDSAMYRCASSLEALTGELFFGEGSRLTVL.

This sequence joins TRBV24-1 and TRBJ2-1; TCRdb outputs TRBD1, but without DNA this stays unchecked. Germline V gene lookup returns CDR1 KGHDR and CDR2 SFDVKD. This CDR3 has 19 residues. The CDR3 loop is CATSGGLTGGLVWNNEQFF.

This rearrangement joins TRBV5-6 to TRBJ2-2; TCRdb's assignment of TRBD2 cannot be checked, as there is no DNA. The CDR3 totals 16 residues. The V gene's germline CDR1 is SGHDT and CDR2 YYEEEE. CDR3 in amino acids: CASSFRTIAGVGELFF.

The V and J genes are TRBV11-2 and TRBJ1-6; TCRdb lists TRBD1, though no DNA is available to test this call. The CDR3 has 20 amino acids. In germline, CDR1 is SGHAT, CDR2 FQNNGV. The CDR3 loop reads CASSLSLRTGDSSYNSPLHF.

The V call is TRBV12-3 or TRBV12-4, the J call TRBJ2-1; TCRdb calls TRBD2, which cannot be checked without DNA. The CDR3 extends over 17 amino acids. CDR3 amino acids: CASSLVGLAGVYNEQFF.

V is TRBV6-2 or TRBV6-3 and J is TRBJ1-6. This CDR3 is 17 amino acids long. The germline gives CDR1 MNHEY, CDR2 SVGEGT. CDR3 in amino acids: CASSYHIRQSKYSPLHF.

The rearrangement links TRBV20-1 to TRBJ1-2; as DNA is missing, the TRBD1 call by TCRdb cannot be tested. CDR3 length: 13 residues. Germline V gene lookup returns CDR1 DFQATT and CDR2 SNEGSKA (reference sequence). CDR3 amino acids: CSAPAQVNYGYTF.

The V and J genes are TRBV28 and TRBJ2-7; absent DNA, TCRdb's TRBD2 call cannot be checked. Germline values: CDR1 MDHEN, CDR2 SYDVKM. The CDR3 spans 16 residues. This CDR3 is CASRAGTSGRAYEQYF.

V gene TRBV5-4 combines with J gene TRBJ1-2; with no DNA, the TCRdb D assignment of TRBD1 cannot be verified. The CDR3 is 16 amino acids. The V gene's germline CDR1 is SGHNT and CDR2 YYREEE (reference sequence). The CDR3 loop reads CASSLAGAGTDYGYTF.